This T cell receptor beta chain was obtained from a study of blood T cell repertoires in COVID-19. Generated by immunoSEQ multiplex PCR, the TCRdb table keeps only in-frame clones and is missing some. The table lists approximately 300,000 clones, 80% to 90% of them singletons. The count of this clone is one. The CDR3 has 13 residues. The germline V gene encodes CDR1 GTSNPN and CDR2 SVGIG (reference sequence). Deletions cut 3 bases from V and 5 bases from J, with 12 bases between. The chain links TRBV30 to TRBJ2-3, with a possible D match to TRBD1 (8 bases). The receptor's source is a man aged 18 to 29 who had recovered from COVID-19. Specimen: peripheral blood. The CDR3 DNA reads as TGTGCCTGGAGCACAGGGGGGGGAGATACGCAGTATTTT. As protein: CAWSTGGGDTQYF. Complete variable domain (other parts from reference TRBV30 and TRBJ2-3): SQTIHQWPATLVQPVGSPLSLECTVEGTSNPNLYWYRQAAGRGLQLLFYSVGIGQISSEVPQNLSASRPQDRQFILSSKKLLLSDSGFYLCAWSTGGGDTQYFGPGTRLTVL.